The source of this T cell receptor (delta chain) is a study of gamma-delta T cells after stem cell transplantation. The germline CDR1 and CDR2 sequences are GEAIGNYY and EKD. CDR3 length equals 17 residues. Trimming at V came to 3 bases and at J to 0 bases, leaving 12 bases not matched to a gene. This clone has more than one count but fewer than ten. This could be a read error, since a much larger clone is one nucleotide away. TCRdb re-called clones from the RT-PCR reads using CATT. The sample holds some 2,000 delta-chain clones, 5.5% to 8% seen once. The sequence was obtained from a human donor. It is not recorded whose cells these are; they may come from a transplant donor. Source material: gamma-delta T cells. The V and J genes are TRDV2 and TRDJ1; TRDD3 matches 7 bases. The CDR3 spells CACDPVLGPPYTDKLIF. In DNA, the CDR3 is TGTGCCTGTGACCCCGTACTGGGGCCACCTTACACCGATAAACTCATCTTT.